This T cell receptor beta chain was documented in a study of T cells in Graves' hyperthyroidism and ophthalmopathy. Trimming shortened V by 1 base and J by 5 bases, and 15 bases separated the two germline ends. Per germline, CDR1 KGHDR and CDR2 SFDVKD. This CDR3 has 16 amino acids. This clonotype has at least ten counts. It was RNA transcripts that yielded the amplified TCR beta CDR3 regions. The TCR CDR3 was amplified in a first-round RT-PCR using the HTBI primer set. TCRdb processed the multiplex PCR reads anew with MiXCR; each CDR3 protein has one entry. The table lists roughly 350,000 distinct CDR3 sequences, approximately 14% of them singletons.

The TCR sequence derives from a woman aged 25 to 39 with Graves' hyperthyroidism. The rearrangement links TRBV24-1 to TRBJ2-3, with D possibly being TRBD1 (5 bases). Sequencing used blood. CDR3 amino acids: CATSDLTGSGRDTQYF. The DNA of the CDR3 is TGTGCCACCAGTGATTTAACCGGATCAGGGCGAGATACGCAGTATTTT.